What follows describes a single T cell receptor beta chain. Antigen specificity is unknown. The PCR had 60 Vbeta and 13 Jbeta primers. TCRdb's table, derived via immunoSEQ multiplex PCR, lists solely in-frame clones and lacks some. This sample has roughly 170,000 clones, with around 83% found just once. The sample originates from a study of cytomegalovirus exposure and HLA in healthy donors. Germline CDR1 reads LGHNA; CDR2 reads YNFKEQ. The CDR3 is 15 residues long. Trimming cost V 4 bases and J 4 bases; bases outside gene matches: 6. General study points: In a later analysis, 16,951 TCR beta sequences were associated with HLA alleles at 0.05 false discovery rate. Rarity characterized most TCR sequences, yet some public TCRs appeared in many donors.

Sequencing was performed on PBMCs. The origin of this receptor is a middle-aged man in good health and CMV-seronegative. The V call is TRBV4-2, the J call TRBJ2-1, with TRBD2 identical over 8 bases. CDR3 coding DNA: TGTGCCAGCAGCCTTAGCGGGGCGGCATACAATGAGCAGTTCTTC. Translation gives CASSLSGAAYNEQFF.